This TCR beta chain was found in a study of shared clonotypes between healthy human individuals. Clones were sequenced by immunoSEQ multiplex PCR, and TCRdb holds only the in-frame ones, with some missing. The top ten hold around 0.37% of the sample, which has around 2.5 million clones, roughly 93% seen once. J gave up 8 bases and V 5 bases, and 6 bases lay outside the gene matches. The germline CDR1 and CDR2 sequences are SNHLY and FYNNEI. The CDR3 has 13 residues. This TCR came from a man aged 18 to 35 in good health. Some clones in this sample may be carry-over from other donors' samples. The V call is TRBV2, the J call TRBJ2-4, with TRBD1 identical over 7 bases. The sequencing sample was made of naive CD4+ T cells from PBMCs. Regarding subset: CD45RA+ positively selected. The CDR3 DNA follows: TGTGCCAGCAGTTTCGCGCAGGGGGACATTCAGTACTTC. Its translation is CASSFAQGDIQYF.